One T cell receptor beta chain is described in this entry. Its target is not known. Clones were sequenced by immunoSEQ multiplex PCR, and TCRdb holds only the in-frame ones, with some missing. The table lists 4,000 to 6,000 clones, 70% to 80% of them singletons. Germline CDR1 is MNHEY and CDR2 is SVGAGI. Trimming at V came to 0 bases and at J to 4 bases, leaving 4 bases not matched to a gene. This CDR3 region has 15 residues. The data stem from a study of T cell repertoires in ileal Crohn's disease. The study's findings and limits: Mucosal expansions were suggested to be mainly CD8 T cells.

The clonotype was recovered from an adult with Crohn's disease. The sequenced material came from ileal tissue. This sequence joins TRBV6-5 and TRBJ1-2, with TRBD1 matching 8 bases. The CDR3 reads CASSYSTGDTYGYTF. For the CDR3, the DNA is TGTGCCAGCAGTTACTCGACAGGGGATACCTATGGCTACACCTTC.